These T cell receptor beta chains were read from a single sample in a study of shared clonotypes between healthy human individuals. Libraries were prepared by immunoSEQ multiplex PCR; TCRdb keeps only in-frame clonotypes and omits some of them. The top ten hold roughly 1.2% of the sample, which has over a million clones, around 97% seen once. The specimen sequenced was naive CD4+ T cells sorted from blood. The receptors were sampled from a man aged 25-45 years in good health. The CDR3 runs from the conserved cysteine through the conserved F or W. D genes are given only for firm matches. Size values are once, few and many counts, or a class for expanded clones, and some rows have none.

cdr3_nt: TGCGCCAGCAGTGAGTCAGGATCGGGACAGTCCCGAAATGAGCAGTTCTTC
cdr3_aa: CASSESGSGQSRNEQFF
j_call: TRBJ2-1
clone_size: NA
v_call: TRBV10-1
d_call: TRBD1

cdr3_nt: TGTGCCTGGACCTTTGGCCTGAACACTGAAGCTTTCTTT
cdr3_aa: CAWTFGLNTEAFF
j_call: TRBJ1-1
clone_size: NA
v_call: TRBV30
d_call: NA

cdr3_nt: TGTGCCAGCAGCTTAGTAACGGGACAGGGTATCCATGAGCAGTTCTTC
cdr3_aa: CASSLVTGQGIHEQFF
j_call: TRBJ2-1
clone_size: NA
v_call: TRBV11-3
d_call: TRBD1

cdr3_nt: TGTGCCAGCAGTGCCGAGAGGGGAGAGACCCAGTACTTC
cdr3_aa: CASSAERGETQYF
j_call: TRBJ2-5
clone_size: once
v_call: TRBV25-1
d_call: NA

cdr3_nt: TGCGCCAGCAGCTTGGTTGGGACAGGCGAAAAACTGTTTTTT
cdr3_aa: CASSLVGTGEKLFF
j_call: TRBJ1-4
clone_size: NA
v_call: TRBV5-1
d_call: TRBD1

cdr3_nt: TGCGCCAGCAGCTTGGCCAGGCAGGGGTATGGAAACACCATATATTTT
cdr3_aa: CASSLARQGYGNTIYF
j_call: TRBJ1-3
clone_size: once
v_call: TRBV5-1
d_call: NA

cdr3_nt: TGTGCCAGCAGTGGATGGACGGTGCTGTCTGGCACAGATACGCAGTATTTT
cdr3_aa: CASSGWTVLSGTDTQYF
j_call: TRBJ2-3
clone_size: NA
v_call: TRBV25-1
d_call: NA

cdr3_nt: TGTGCCAGCAGCTTATTGTTGGGTGAGCAGTTCTTC
cdr3_aa: CASSLLLGEQFF
j_call: TRBJ2-1
clone_size: NA
v_call: TRBV7-2
d_call: NA

cdr3_nt: TGCGCCAGCAGCTTAGGGGATCGCAATCAGCCCCAGCATTTT
cdr3_aa: CASSLGDRNQPQHF
j_call: TRBJ1-5
clone_size: NA
v_call: TRBV5-1
d_call: NA

cdr3_nt: TGTGCCAGCAGCTTGGCAAAGGGGTTTGTTTACGAGACCCAGTACTTC
cdr3_aa: CASSLAKGFVYETQYF
j_call: TRBJ2-5
clone_size: NA
v_call: TRBV5-6
d_call: NA

cdr3_nt: TGTGCCAGCTCGACTACCTCCTCCGGGGGCGAGCAGTACTTC
cdr3_aa: CASSTTSSGGEQYF
j_call: TRBJ2-7
clone_size: NA
v_call: TRBV2
d_call: NA

cdr3_nt: TGTGCCAGCAGCCATGACTTAGGCGATACGCAGTATTTT
cdr3_aa: CASSHDLGDTQYF
j_call: TRBJ2-3
clone_size: NA
v_call: TRBV14
d_call: NA

cdr3_nt: TGTGCCAGCAGGCGGACCCGGTTGGGTGAGCAGTTCTTC
cdr3_aa: CASRRTRLGEQFF
j_call: TRBJ2-1
clone_size: NA
v_call: TRBV6-5
d_call: NA

cdr3_nt: TGTGCCAGCAGGGGCACAGATACGCAGTATTTT
cdr3_aa: CASRGTDTQYF
j_call: TRBJ2-3
clone_size: NA
v_call: TRBV7-2
d_call: NA

cdr3_nt: TGTGCCAGCAGCCCGGGACTATTGAACACCGGGGAGCTGTTTTTT
cdr3_aa: CASSPGLLNTGELFF
j_call: TRBJ2-2
clone_size: NA
v_call: TRBV5-4
d_call: TRBD2

cdr3_nt: TGTGCCACGGGACAGCACTCCTACGAGCAGTACTTC
cdr3_aa: CATGQHSYEQYF
j_call: TRBJ2-7
clone_size: NA
v_call: TRBV10-3
d_call: TRBD1

cdr3_nt: TGTGCCATAAGGGGGTACAATGAGCAGTTCTTC
cdr3_aa: CAIRGYNEQFF
j_call: TRBJ2-1
clone_size: NA
v_call: TRBV28
d_call: NA

cdr3_nt: TGCGCCAGCAGCTTGAGGTCGGGGGCTGGGGGTGAAAAACTGTTTTTT
cdr3_aa: CASSLRSGAGGEKLFF
j_call: TRBJ1-4
clone_size: NA
v_call: TRBV5-1
d_call: NA

cdr3_nt: TGTGCCAGTAGTTTGACAGATCTGGCGGCCAAAAACATTCAGTACTTC
cdr3_aa: CASSLTDLAAKNIQYF
j_call: TRBJ2-4
clone_size: NA
v_call: TRBV19
d_call: NA

cdr3_nt: TGTGCCAGCAGTCCAGTAGCGGGAAAGGGCAATGAGCAGTTCTTC
cdr3_aa: CASSPVAGKGNEQFF
j_call: TRBJ2-1
clone_size: NA
v_call: TRBV28
d_call: TRBD2

cdr3_nt: TGTGCCAGCAGCGCGACAGGGATCACCGGGGAGCTGTTTTTT
cdr3_aa: CASSATGITGELFF
j_call: TRBJ2-2
clone_size: NA
v_call: TRBV9
d_call: TRBD1

cdr3_nt: TGTGCCAGCAGTCCAAGCCTGGGACAGGCCTCCTACGAGCAGTACTTC
cdr3_aa: CASSPSLGQASYEQYF
j_call: TRBJ2-7
clone_size: NA
v_call: TRBV28
d_call: TRBD1

cdr3_nt: TGTGCCAGCAGCACCCCCTACAATGAGCAGTTCTTC
cdr3_aa: CASSTPYNEQFF
j_call: TRBJ2-1
clone_size: NA
v_call: TRBV7-2
d_call: NA

cdr3_nt: TGCAGCGTTAAAGAGACCGTCTACGAGCAGTACTTC
cdr3_aa: CSVKETVYEQYF
j_call: TRBJ2-7
clone_size: NA
v_call: TRBV29-1
d_call: NA

cdr3_nt: TGCAGCGTCGTAGGTGGTGAGCAGTTCTTC
cdr3_aa: CSVVGGEQFF
j_call: TRBJ2-1
clone_size: NA
v_call: TRBV29-1
d_call: NA

cdr3_nt: TGTGCCAGCAGCTCCGGGACAGGGGTACGGAATCAGCCCCAGCATTTT
cdr3_aa: CASSSGTGVRNQPQHF
j_call: TRBJ1-5
clone_size: NA
v_call: TRBV27
d_call: TRBD1

cdr3_nt: TGTGCCAGCAGCCGACAACAGGATAACTATGGCTACACCTTC
cdr3_aa: CASSRQQDNYGYTF
j_call: TRBJ1-2
clone_size: NA
v_call: TRBV6-5
d_call: NA

cdr3_nt: TGTGCCAGCAGAACAGGGGGCGCGGCCACTGAAGCTTTCTTT
cdr3_aa: CASRTGGAATEAFF
j_call: TRBJ1-1
clone_size: NA
v_call: TRBV7-3
d_call: TRBD1

cdr3_nt: TGTGCCAGCCGATCGGGACTAGAGAAGTCCTACGAGCAGTACTTC
cdr3_aa: CASRSGLEKSYEQYF
j_call: TRBJ2-7
clone_size: NA
v_call: TRBV6-5
d_call: TRBD2

cdr3_nt: TGCGCCAGCAGCCAAGTCGGGTCAAACTCCTACGAGCAGTACTTC
cdr3_aa: CASSQVGSNSYEQYF
j_call: TRBJ2-7
clone_size: NA
v_call: TRBV4-1
d_call: NA

cdr3_nt: TGTGCCAGCAGTGACCCCAGGGGGCTAAACTACGAGCAGTACTTC
cdr3_aa: CASSDPRGLNYEQYF
j_call: TRBJ2-7
clone_size: NA
v_call: TRBV6-1
d_call: TRBD1

cdr3_nt: TGTGCCAGCAGCTTACAGGGTCACGGGGAGCTGTTTTTT
cdr3_aa: CASSLQGHGELFF
j_call: TRBJ2-2
clone_size: few
v_call: TRBV5-4
d_call: NA

cdr3_nt: TGTGCCATCAGTGAGTCCCGGGACAGGGTTCGAGGCGGGTCCTACGAGCAGTACTTC
cdr3_aa: CAISESRDRVRGGSYEQYF
j_call: TRBJ2-7
clone_size: NA
v_call: TRBV10-3
d_call: TRBD1

cdr3_nt: TGTGCCAGCAGCCAAGGGGCCCGATTCTCCTACGAGCAGTACTTC
cdr3_aa: CASSQGARFSYEQYF
j_call: TRBJ2-7
clone_size: NA
v_call: TRBV14
d_call: NA

cdr3_nt: TGTGCCTGGAGTGAGCACAGGGGCGGGAACACCATATATTTT
cdr3_aa: CAWSEHRGGNTIYF
j_call: TRBJ1-3
clone_size: NA
v_call: TRBV30
d_call: TRBD1

cdr3_nt: TGCGCCAGCAGCTTGTTAGCGGGAGAAAACGAGCAGTACTTC
cdr3_aa: CASSLLAGENEQYF
j_call: TRBJ2-7
clone_size: NA
v_call: TRBV5-1
d_call: TRBD2

cdr3_nt: TGTGCCAGCAGCTTAGGCCGGGACAGCAGATGGCCCCAGCATTTT
cdr3_aa: CASSLGRDSRWPQHF
j_call: TRBJ1-5
clone_size: NA
v_call: TRBV7-9
d_call: TRBD1

cdr3_nt: TGTGCCAGCAGTGACCGGTTTCTCAGCAATCAGCCCCAGCATTTT
cdr3_aa: CASSDRFLSNQPQHF
j_call: TRBJ1-5
clone_size: once
v_call: TRBV2
d_call: NA

cdr3_nt: TGTGCCAGCAGTGAGGGACTAGCGGGTTCCTACGAGCAGTACTTC
cdr3_aa: CASSEGLAGSYEQYF
j_call: TRBJ2-7
clone_size: NA
v_call: TRBV6-1
d_call: TRBD2

cdr3_nt: TGTGCCAGCAGTTACCCCCTGACGGATAATGAAAAACTGTTTTTT
cdr3_aa: CASSYPLTDNEKLFF
j_call: TRBJ1-4
clone_size: NA
v_call: TRBV28
d_call: NA

cdr3_nt: TGTGCCAGCAGCTTAGCGGCCCGGGCGGGAGGAACGTACGAGCAGTACTTC
cdr3_aa: CASSLAARAGGTYEQYF
j_call: TRBJ2-7
clone_size: NA
v_call: TRBV7-9
d_call: TRBD2

cdr3_nt: TGTGCCAGCAGTGAAGCGAAATCTCCCGCCTATGGCTACACCTTC
cdr3_aa: CASSEAKSPAYGYTF
j_call: TRBJ1-2
clone_size: NA
v_call: TRBV2
d_call: NA

cdr3_nt: TGTGCCAGCAGCTTGGTCTTGGGGGTTAGCAATCAGCCCCAGCATTTT
cdr3_aa: CASSLVLGVSNQPQHF
j_call: TRBJ1-5
clone_size: NA
v_call: TRBV5-5
d_call: NA

cdr3_nt: TGTGCCAGCAGCGTAGTAGCGGGTCGGGCAGATACGCAGTATTTT
cdr3_aa: CASSVVAGRADTQYF
j_call: TRBJ2-3
clone_size: NA
v_call: TRBV9
d_call: TRBD2

cdr3_nt: TGTGCCAGCAGTATGACAGGGGATCAGCCCCAGCATTTT
cdr3_aa: CASSMTGDQPQHF
j_call: TRBJ1-5
clone_size: NA
v_call: TRBV6-4
d_call: TRBD1

cdr3_nt: TGTGCCAGCACCCCCCAGCCGTGGGGGACCTACGAGCAGTACTTC
cdr3_aa: CASTPQPWGTYEQYF
j_call: TRBJ2-7
clone_size: NA
v_call: TRBV28
d_call: NA

cdr3_nt: TGTGCCATCAGTGAGTCTGCTGTTAGGGGGGGACCGGGGTCCCAGTACTTC
cdr3_aa: CAISESAVRGGPGSQYF
j_call: TRBJ2-5
clone_size: NA
v_call: TRBV10-3
d_call: NA

cdr3_nt: TGCGCCAGCAGTCAATGGGAGGGTAATGAGCAGTTCTTC
cdr3_aa: CASSQWEGNEQFF
j_call: TRBJ2-1
clone_size: NA
v_call: TRBV23-1
d_call: TRBD2